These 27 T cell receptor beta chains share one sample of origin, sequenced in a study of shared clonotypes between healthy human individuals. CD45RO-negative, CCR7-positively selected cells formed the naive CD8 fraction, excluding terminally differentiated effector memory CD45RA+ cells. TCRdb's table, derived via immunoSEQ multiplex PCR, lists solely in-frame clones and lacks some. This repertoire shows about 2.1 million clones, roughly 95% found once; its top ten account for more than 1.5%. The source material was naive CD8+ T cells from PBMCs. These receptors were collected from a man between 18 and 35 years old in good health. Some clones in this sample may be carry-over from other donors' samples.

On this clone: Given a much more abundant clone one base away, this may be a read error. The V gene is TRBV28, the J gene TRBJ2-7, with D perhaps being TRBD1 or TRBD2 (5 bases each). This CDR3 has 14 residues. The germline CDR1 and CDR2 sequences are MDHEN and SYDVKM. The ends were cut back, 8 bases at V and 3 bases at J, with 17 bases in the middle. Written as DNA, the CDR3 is TGTGCCAGCGCTACCACCGGGACCGACTACGAGCAGTACTTC. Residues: CASATTGTDYEQYF.

Here the CDR3 reads CARSRNSSGANVLTF. The CDR3 bases are TGTGCCAGAAGCCGCAATAGCTCTGGGGCCAACGTCCTGACTTTC. The chain is built from TRBV5-3 and TRBJ2-6, with D unresolved. TRBV5-3 is reported as an ORF; its role is uncertain. Deletions cut 4 bases from V and 0 bases from J, with 8 bases between. The CDR3 has 15 residues.

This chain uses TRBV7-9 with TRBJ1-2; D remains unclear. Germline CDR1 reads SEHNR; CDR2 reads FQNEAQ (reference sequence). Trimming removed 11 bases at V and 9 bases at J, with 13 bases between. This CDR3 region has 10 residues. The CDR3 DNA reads TGTGCCGAAGACATCCAGAGCTACACCTTC. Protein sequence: CAEDIQSYTF.

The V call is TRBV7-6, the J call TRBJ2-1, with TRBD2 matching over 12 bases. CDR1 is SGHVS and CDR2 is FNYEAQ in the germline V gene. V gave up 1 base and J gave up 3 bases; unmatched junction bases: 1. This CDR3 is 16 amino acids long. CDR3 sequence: CASSLGGLAGYNEQFF. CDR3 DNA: TGTGCCAGCAGCTTAGGGGGACTAGCGGGCTACAATGAGCAGTTCTTC.

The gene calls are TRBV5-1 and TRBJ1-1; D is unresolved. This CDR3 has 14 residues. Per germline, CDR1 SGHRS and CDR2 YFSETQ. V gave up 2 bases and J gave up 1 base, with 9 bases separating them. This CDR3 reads CASSFLGSNTEAFF. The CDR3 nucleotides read TGCGCCAGCAGCTTCCTCGGGTCGAACACTGAAGCTTTCTTT.

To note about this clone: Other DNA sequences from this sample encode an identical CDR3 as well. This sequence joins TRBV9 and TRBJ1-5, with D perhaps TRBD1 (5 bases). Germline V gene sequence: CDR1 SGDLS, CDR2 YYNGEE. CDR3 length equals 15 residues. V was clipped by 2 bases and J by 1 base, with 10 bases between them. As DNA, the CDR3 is TGTGCCAGCAGCGTTGGAGGGGTGAGCAATCAGCCCCAGCATTTT. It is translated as CASSVGGVSNQPQHF.

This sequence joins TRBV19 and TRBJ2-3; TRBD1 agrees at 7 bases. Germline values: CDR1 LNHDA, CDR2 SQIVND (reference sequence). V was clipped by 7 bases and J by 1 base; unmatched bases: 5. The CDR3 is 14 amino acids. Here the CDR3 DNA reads TGTGCCAGTATCGAGGGGGCTGGCACAGATACGCAGTATTTT. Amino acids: CASIEGAGTDTQYF.

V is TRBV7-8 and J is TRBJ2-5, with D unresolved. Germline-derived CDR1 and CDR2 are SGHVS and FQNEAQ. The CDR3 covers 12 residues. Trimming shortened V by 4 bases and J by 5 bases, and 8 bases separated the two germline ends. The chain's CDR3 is CASSSTSETQYF. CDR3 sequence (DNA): TGTGCCAGCAGCTCGACATCGGAGACCCAGTACTTC. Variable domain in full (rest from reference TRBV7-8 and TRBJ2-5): GAGVSQSPRYKVAKRGQDVALRCDPISGHVSLFWYQQALGQGPEFLTYFQNEAQLDKSGLPSDRFFAERPEGSVSTLKIQRTQQEDSAVYLCASSSTSETQYFGPGTRLLVL.

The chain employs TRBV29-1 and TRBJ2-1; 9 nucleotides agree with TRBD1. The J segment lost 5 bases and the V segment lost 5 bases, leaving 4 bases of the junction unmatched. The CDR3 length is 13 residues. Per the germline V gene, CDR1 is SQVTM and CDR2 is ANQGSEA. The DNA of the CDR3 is TGCAGCGTTAGCGGGACAGGGAACAATGAGCAGTTCTTC. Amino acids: CSVSGTGNNEQFF.

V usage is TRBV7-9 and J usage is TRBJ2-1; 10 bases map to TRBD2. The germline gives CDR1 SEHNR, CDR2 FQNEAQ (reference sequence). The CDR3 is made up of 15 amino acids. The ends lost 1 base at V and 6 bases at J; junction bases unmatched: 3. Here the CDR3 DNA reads TGTGCCAGCAGCTTAGGCGAGCGGGAGGGCAATGAGCAGTTCTTC. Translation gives CASSLGEREGNEQFF.

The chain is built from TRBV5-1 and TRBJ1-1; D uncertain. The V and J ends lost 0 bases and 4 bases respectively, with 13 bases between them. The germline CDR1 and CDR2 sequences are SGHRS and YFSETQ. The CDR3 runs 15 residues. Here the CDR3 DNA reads TGCGCCAGCAGCTTGGAAGAGAGTTCGGGCACTGAAGCTTTCTTT. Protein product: CASSLEESSGTEAFF. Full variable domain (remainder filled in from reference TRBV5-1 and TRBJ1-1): KAGVTQTPRYLIKTRGQQVTLSCSPISGHRSVSWYQQTPGQGLQFLFEYFSETQRNKGNFPGRFSGRQFSNSRSEMNVSTLELGDSALYLCASSLEESSGTEAFFGQGTRLTVV.

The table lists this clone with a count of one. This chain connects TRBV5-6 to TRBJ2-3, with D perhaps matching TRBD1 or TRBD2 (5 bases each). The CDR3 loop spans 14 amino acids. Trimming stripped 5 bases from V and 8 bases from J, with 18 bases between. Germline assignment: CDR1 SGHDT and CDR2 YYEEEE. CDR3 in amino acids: CASSFGTSMGTQYF. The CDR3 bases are TGTGCCAGCAGTTTCGGGACCTCGATGGGTACGCAGTATTTT. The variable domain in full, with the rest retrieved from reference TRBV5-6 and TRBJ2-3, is DAGVTQSPTHLIKTRGQQVTLRCSPKSGHDTVSWYQQALGQGPQFIFQYYEEEERQRGNFPDRFSGHQFPNYSSELNVNALLLGDSALYLCASSFGTSMGTQYFGPGTRLTVL.

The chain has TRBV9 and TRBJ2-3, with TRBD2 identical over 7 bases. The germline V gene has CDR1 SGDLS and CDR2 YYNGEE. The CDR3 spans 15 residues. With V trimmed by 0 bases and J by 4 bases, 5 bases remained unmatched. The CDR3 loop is CASSVGTSSPDTQYF. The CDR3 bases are TGTGCCAGCAGCGTAGGGACTAGTTCCCCAGATACGCAGTATTTT.

CDR3 in DNA: TGTGCCATCCGGGACTGGAACACTGAAGCTTTCTTT. Translating it yields CAIRDWNTEAFF. This chain uses TRBV19 with TRBJ1-1; weak D call: TRBD1 (5 bases). V shed 10 bases and J shed 1 base, with 10 bases lying between them. CDR3 size: 12 residues. Germline V gene lookup returns CDR1 LNHDA and CDR2 SQIVND (reference sequence). The full variable domain, completed using reference TRBV19 and TRBJ1-1, is DGGITQSPKYLFRKEGQNVTLSCEQNLNHDAMYWYRQDPGQGLRLIYYSQIVNDFQKGDIAEGYSVSREKKESFPLTVTSAQKNPTAFYLCAIRDWNTEAFFGQGTRLTVV.

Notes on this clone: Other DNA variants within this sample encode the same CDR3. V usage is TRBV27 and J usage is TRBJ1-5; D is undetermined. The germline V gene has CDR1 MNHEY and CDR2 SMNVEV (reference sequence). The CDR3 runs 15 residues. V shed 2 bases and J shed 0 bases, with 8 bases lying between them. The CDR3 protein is CASSLSSYSNQPQHF. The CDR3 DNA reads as TGTGCCAGCAGTTTAAGCAGTTATAGCAATCAGCCCCAGCATTTT.

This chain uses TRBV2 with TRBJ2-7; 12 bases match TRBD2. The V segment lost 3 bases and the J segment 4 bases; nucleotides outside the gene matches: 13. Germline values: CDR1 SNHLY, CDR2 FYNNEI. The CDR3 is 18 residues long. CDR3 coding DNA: TGTGCCAGCAGTGAGATGGGACTAGCGGGCTATGGAAAGTACGAGCAGTACTTC. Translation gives CASSEMGLAGYGKYEQYF.

The DNA for the CDR3 is TGTGCCATCAGGGGGGAAGGCGGCGGGATCTCCGGGGAGCTGTTTTTT. It specifies CAIRGEGGGISGELFF. V is TRBV10-3 and J is TRBJ2-2; a possible D gene is TRBD2 (6 bases). CDR3 length equals 16 residues. The V end was cut by 6 bases, the J end by 6 bases, with 20 bases between. Germline CDR1 ENHRY, CDR2 SYGVKD.

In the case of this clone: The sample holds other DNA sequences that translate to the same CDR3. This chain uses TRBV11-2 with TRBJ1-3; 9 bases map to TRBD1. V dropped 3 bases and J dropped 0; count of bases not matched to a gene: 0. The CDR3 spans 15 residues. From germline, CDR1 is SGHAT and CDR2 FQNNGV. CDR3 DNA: TGTGCCAGCAGCTTGGACAGGGGCTCTGGAAACACCATATATTTT. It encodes CASSLDRGSGNTIYF.

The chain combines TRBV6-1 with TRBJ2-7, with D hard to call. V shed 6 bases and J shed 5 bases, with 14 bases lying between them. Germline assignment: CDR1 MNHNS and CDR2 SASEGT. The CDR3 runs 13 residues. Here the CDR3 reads CASSYIVRDEQYF. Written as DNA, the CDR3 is TGTGCCAGCAGCTATATAGTTCGAGACGAGCAGTACTTC.

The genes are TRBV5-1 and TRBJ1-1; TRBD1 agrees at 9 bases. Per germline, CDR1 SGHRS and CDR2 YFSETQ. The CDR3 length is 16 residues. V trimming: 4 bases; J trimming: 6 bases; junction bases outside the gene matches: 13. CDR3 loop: CASSGDRVGAPPEAFF. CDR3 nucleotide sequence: TGCGCCAGCAGCGGGGACAGGGTGGGGGCCCCACCTGAAGCTTTCTTT.

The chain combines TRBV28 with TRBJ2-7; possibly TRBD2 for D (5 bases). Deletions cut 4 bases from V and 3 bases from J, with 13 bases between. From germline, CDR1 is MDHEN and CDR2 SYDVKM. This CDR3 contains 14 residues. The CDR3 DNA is TGTGCCAGCAGTTCCCGGGATGGAGTCTACGAGCAGTACTTC. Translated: CASSSRDGVYEQYF.

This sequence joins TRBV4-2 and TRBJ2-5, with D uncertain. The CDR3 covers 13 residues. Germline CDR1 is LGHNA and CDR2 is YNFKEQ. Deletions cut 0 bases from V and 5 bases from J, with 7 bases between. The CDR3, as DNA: TGTGCCAGCAGCCAAGATATAGGGGAGACCCAGTACTTC. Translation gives CASSQDIGETQYF.

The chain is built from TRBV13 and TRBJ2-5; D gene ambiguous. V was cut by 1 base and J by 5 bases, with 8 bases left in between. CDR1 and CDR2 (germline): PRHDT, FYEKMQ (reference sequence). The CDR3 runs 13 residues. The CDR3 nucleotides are TGTGCCAGCAGCTTAGTGGGTCTGGAGACCCAGTACTTC. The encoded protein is CASSLVGLETQYF.

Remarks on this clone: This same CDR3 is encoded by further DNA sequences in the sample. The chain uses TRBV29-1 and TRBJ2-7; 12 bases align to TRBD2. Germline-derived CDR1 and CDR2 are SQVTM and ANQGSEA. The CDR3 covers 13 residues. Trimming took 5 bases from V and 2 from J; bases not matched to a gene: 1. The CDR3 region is CSVRLAGAYEQYF. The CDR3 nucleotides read TGCAGCGTTAGACTAGCGGGAGCCTACGAGCAGTACTTC.

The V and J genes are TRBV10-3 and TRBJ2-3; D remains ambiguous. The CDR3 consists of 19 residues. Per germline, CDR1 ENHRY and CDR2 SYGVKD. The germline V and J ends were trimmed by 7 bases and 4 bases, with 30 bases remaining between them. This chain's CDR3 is CAIKSAGNNGSWPPDTQYF. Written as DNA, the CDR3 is TGTGCCATCAAGTCCGCTGGGAATAACGGATCCTGGCCCCCAGATACGCAGTATTTT.

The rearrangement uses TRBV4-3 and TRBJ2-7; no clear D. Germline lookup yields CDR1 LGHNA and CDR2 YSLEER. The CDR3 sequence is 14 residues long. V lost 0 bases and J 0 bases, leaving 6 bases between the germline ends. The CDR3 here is CASSQDPVSYEQYF. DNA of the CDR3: TGCGCCAGCAGCCAAGACCCGGTCTCCTACGAGCAGTACTTC.

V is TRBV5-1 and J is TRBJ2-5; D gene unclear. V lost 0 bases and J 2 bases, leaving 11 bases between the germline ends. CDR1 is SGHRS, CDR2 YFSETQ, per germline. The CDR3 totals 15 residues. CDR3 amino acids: CASSLASRAQETQYF. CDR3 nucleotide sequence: TGCGCCAGCAGCTTGGCCAGTAGGGCTCAAGAGACCCAGTACTTC.